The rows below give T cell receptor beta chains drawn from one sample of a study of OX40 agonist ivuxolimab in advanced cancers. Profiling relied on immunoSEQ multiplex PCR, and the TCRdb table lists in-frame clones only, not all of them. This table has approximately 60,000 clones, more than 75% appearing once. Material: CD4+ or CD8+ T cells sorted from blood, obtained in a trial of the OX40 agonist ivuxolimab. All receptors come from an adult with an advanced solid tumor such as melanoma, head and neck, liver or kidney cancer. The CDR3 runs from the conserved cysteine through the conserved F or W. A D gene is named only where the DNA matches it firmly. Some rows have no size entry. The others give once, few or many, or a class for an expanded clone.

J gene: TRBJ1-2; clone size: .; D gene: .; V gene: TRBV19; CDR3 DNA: TGTGCTTCATCGTACACCACACTTGGCTACACCTTC; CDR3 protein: CASSYTTLGYTF
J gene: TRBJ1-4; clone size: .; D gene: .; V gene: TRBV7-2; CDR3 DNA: TGTGCCAGCAGCTTATTCGGGAGGGCAACTAATGAAAAACTGTTTTTT; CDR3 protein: CASSLFGRATNEKLFF
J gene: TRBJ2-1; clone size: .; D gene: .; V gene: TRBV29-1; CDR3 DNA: TGCAGCGTGATGGGCCTCCTTGGGGGGGAGCAGTTCTTC; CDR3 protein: CSVMGLLGGEQFF
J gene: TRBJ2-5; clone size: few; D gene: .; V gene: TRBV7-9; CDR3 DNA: TGTGCCAGCAGCGCGGACCCAGCCGGGACCCAGTACTTC; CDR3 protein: CASSADPAGTQYF
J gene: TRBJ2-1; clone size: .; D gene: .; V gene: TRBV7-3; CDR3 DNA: TGTGCCAGCAGCTCCCTTTGGCGGATGAGCTCCTACAATGAGCAGTTCTTC; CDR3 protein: CASSSLWRMSSYNEQFF
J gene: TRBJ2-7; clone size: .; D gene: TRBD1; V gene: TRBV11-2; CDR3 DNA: TGTGCCAGCAGCTTATTCGGGACAGCGTCCTACGAGCAGTACTTC; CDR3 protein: CASSLFGTASYEQYF
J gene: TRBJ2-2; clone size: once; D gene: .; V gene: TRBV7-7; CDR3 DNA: TGTGCCAGCAGCTTGGGGAACACCGGGGAGCTGTTTTTT; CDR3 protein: CASSLGNTGELFF
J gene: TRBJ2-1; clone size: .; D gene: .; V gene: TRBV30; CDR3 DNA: TGTGCCTGGATGGTCCCCGAGAAATATAATGAGCAGTTCTTC; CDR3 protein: CAWMVPEKYNEQFF
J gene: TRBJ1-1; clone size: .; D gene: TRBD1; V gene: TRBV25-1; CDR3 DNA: TGTGCCAGCAGTGAATCCATAGGACAGGGAAGGACTGAAGCTTTCTTT; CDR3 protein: CASSESIGQGRTEAFF
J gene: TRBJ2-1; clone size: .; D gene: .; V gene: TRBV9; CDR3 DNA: TGTGCCAGCAGCGTCGCCCGACTCTCGGATGAGCAGTTCTTC; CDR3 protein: CASSVARLSDEQFF
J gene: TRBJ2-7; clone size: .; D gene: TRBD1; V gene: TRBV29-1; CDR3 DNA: TGCAGCGTGACCGGGCGGACAGGGGTCCACGAGCAGTACTTC; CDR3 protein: CSVTGRTGVHEQYF
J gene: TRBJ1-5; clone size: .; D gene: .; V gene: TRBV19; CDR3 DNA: TGTGCCAGTAGACCGGGCCGTGCGGGGAAGCCCCAGCATTTT; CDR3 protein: CASRPGRAGKPQHF
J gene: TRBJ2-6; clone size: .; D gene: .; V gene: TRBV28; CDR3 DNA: TGTGCCAGCAGTCGGAGCTTGACACAAAGTCGGGCCAACGTCCTGACTTTC; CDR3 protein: CASSRSLTQSRANVLTF
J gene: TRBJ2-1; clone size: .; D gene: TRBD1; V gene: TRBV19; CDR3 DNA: TGTGCCAGTAGTATAGGGGGACAGGGGGAGAAGTTCTTC; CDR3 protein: CASSIGGQGEKFF
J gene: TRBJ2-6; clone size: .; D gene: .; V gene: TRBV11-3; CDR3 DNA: TGTGCCAGCAGGGGGGCTGGGGCCAACGTCCTGACTTTC; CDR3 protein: CASRGAGANVLTF